This T cell receptor beta chain was profiled in a study of blood T cell repertoires in COVID-19. The overall study: Donors in the United States, Italy and Spain gave samples during acute or convalescent COVID-19.

Here immunoSEQ multiplex PCR was the method, and the copy in TCRdb shows in-frame clones only, minus some. Among approximately 90,000 clones listed, roughly 89% were seen once. Germline V CDR1 and CDR2: SQVTM, ANQGSEA. Trimming took off 6 bases at V and 5 bases at J, with 13 bases between the two ends. This CDR3 is built from 12 residues. The chain couples TRBV29-1 to TRBJ2-5, with D maybe TRBD1 (6 bases). Sequenced: peripheral blood. The receptor was derived from a woman in her 70s with acute or convalescent COVID-19. CDR3 loop: CSVPTGFETQYF. The CDR3 bases are TGCAGCGTCCCTACAGGGTTTGAGACCCAGTACTTC.